The T cell receptor (beta chain) described here comes from a study of control samples from healthy donors and cancer patients. CDR1 is SGHTA and CDR2 is FQGNSA in the germline V gene. CDR3 length: 14 amino acids. With 5 bases removed from V and 0 bases from J, the gap between germline ends came to 8 bases. Measured with immunoSEQ multiplex PCR; TCRdb has only the in-frame clones, and not every one. The sample gives 84,000 or so clones, 91% of which show up once; more than 15% is in the top ten. The origin of this receptor is a man aged 30-40 years in good health. The chain recombines TRBV7-2 with TRBJ1-3, with D uncertain. The sample was blood. As DNA, the CDR3 is TGTGCCAGCAGCCCCCACAGCTCTGGAAACACCATATATTTT. Translation gives CASSPHSSGNTIYF.